These 29 T cell receptor beta chains originate from one sample sequenced in a study of control samples from healthy donors and cancer patients. Sequencing used immunoSEQ multiplex PCR; TCRdb keeps in-frame clones, though not all of them. The sample yields about 130,000 clones, 85% to 95% seen once. The specimen sequenced was PBMCs. The origin of the receptors is a man older than 75 with head and neck cancer.

The chain uses TRBV7-2 and TRBJ2-2; 7 positions agree with TRBD1. Trimming at V came to 5 bases and at J to 7 bases, leaving 16 bases not matched to a gene. Germline V gene data show CDR1 as SGHTA and CDR2 as FQGNSA. The CDR3 has 17 residues. The CDR3 sequence is CASSRTREGARHGELFF. CDR3 in DNA: TGTGCCAGCAGCCGCACAAGAGAGGGGGCGAGGCACGGGGAGCTGTTTTTT.

This clone was seen once. CDR3 region: CASGQPPGIQYF. CDR3 DNA: TGTGCCAGCGGCCAACCCCCGGGGATCCAGTACTTC. This chain joins TRBV6-5 and TRBJ2-5; a possible D gene is TRBD2 (5 bases). Trimming removed 8 bases from V and 10 bases from J, with 17 bases in between. Germline-derived CDR1 and CDR2 are MNHEY and SVGAGI. The CDR3 consists of 12 residues.

V usage is TRBV11-3 and J usage is TRBJ2-3; D is uncertain. CDR1 and CDR2 from the germline V gene are SGHNT and YENEEA. The CDR3 spans 12 residues. Trimming stripped 1 base from V and 6 bases from J, with 5 bases between. The CDR3 loop reads CASSLGADTQYF. In DNA form, the CDR3 reads TGTGCCAGCAGCTTAGGGGCTGATACGCAGTATTTT.

The rearrangement uses TRBV12-2 and TRBJ1-4; TRBD1 reflects the table's D call only, with no check against the DNA. TRBV12-2 is a listed pseudogene. The CDR3 is made up of 18 amino acids. The CDR3 nucleotides read TGTGCAAGTCGCTTAGCGAACAGGGCCTGGGGAACTAATGAAAAACTGTTTTTT. It encodes CASRLANRAWGTNEKLFF.

On this clone: Sequence at one end of the junction differs from germline and may be a read error. The chain is built from TRBV10-3 and TRBJ2-1; 8 nucleotides align to TRBD1. CDR3 length: 12 amino acids. The germline V gene encodes CDR1 ENHRY and CDR2 SYGVKD. The CDR3 DNA sequence: TGTGCCATCAGTGACTACGGGACAGGTTCTATCTTC. Encoded protein: CAISDYGTGSIF.

The table lists this clone with many counts. This chain links TRBV5-1 with TRBJ2-7, with 9 bases aligning to TRBD1. J was trimmed by 6 bases and V by 4 bases; bases with no gene match: 5. Germline V gene data show CDR1 as SGHRS and CDR2 as YFSETQ. CDR3 length equals 13 residues. CDR3 nucleotide sequence: TGCGCCAGCAGCCCGGGGACAGGGACCGAGCAGTACTTC. Its protein is CASSPGTGTEQYF. Together with reference TRBV5-1 and TRBJ2-7, the CDR3 gives the full variable domain: KAGVTQTPRYLIKTRGQQVTLSCSPISGHRSVSWYQQTPGQGLQFLFEYFSETQRNKGNFPGRFSGRQFSNSRSEMNVSTLELGDSALYLCASSPGTGTEQYFGPGTRLTVT.

This chain links TRBV6-6 with TRBJ2-3; 7 nucleotides line up with TRBD1. CDR1 is MNHNY and CDR2 is SVGAGI in the germline V gene (reference sequence). The junction had 15 bases not matched to a gene; V was cut back by 5 bases and J by 1 base. This CDR3 comprises 18 residues. CDR3 DNA sequence: TGTGCCAGCAGTCCCAAACGCCCGGGACAGTGGGGCACAGATACGCAGTATTTT. This encodes CASSPKRPGQWGTDTQYF.

The rearrangement uses TRBV5-1 and TRBJ2-7; D might be TRBD1 (6 bases). CDR3 length: 15 amino acids. The ends were cut back, 0 bases at V and 2 bases at J, with 12 bases in the middle. Per germline, CDR1 SGHRS and CDR2 YFSETQ. The CDR3 bases are TGCGCCAGCAGCTTGGCCGGGACACGGGCCTACGAGCAGTACTTC. Its translation: CASSLAGTRAYEQYF.

This clone occurred many times. J is TRBJ1-6 and V is TRBV9; a possible D gene is TRBD1 (6 bases). Germline V gene sequence: CDR1 SGDLS, CDR2 YYNGEE. With 2 bases removed from V and 7 bases from J, the gap between germline ends came to 13 bases. The CDR3 is 15 residues long. In DNA form, the CDR3 reads TGTGCCAGCAGCGTTACCAGGGGACGGAATTCACCCCTCCACTTT. Amino acids: CASSVTRGRNSPLHF.

The rearrangement uses TRBV4-2 and TRBJ2-1, with 7 bases fitting TRBD2. Germline CDR1 is LGHNA and CDR2 is YNFKEQ. J gave up 4 bases and V 1 base, and 10 bases lay outside the gene matches. CDR3 length equals 17 residues. CDR3 nucleotides: TGTGCCAGCAGCCAAGTTACCCGGGACTATTCTTACAATGAGCAGTTCTTC. The encoded protein is CASSQVTRDYSYNEQFF.

This chain's CDR3 is CASSSPRGSGRYGYTF. The CDR3 DNA is TGTGCCAGCTCATCCCCTCGGGGTTCCGGGAGGTATGGCTACACCTTC. V usage is TRBV18 and J usage is TRBJ1-2; D is undetermined. The CDR3 extends over 16 amino acids. Trimming took 5 bases from V and 5 from J, leaving 21 bases between them. Per germline, CDR1 KGHSH and CDR2 LQKENI.

The CDR3 sequence is CASTARADGNTEAFF. The CDR3 nucleotides read TGTGCCAGTACAGCCCGGGCCGACGGGAACACTGAAGCTTTCTTT. This chain links TRBV19 with TRBJ1-1; no clear D gene. The CDR3 contains 15 residues. CDR1 is LNHDA and CDR2 is SQIVND in the germline V gene (reference sequence). V lost 7 bases and J lost 1, with 16 bases in between.

The gene calls are TRBV27 and TRBJ1-6; the D gene is possibly TRBD1 (5 bases). Germline V gene data show CDR1 as MNHEY and CDR2 as SMNVEV (reference sequence). The CDR3 length is 13 residues. V was pared by 4 bases and J by 10 bases, with 11 bases between. CDR3 sequence reads: CASSWQGGSPLHF. Written as DNA, the CDR3 is TGTGCCAGCAGTTGGCAGGGTGGGTCACCCCTCCACTTT.

J is TRBJ2-7 and V is TRBV5-1; perhaps TRBD1 as D (6 bases). CDR1 SGHRS and CDR2 YFSETQ come from the germline V gene. V shed 6 bases and J shed 5 bases, with 15 bases lying between them. The CDR3 loop spans 13 amino acids. The CDR3 region has the DNA TGCGCCAGCAACTCGGGACAACCGAACGAGCAGTACTTC. Translation: CASNSGQPNEQYF.

A single count supports this clone. The CDR3 sequence: CASSPIRSSTEAFF. DNA for the CDR3: TGTGCCAGCTCACCGATACGTTCGAGTACTGAAGCTTTCTTT. This chain links TRBV18 with TRBJ1-1; no definite D call. Trimming removed 3 bases from V and 5 bases from J, with 13 bases in between. The germline gives CDR1 KGHSH, CDR2 LQKENI. This CDR3 is built from 14 residues.

V and J are TRBV24-1 and TRBJ2-3; D unresolved. Germline CDR1 and CDR2: KGHDR and SFDVKD. Trimming stripped 3 bases from V and 1 base from J, with 22 bases between. The CDR3 has 19 residues. The CDR3 DNA follows: TGTGCCACCAGTGATCCTCTGGGAATAGAGACCGAACGCACAGATACGCAGTATTTT. Its translation: CATSDPLGIETERTDTQYF.

The chain employs TRBV11-1 and TRBJ2-5, with 11 bases identical to TRBD2. Looked up from germline, CDR1 is SGHAT and CDR2 is FQDESV (reference sequence). The CDR3 runs to 16 residues. With V trimmed by 5 bases and J by 1 base, 6 bases remained unmatched. The CDR3 DNA sequence: TGTGCCAGCAGCCCGAGACTAGCGGGGCCCCAAGAGACCCAGTACTTC. Translated: CASSPRLAGPQETQYF.

The chain employs TRBV2 and TRBJ2-1, with 13 bases identical to TRBD2. The CDR3 consists of 16 residues. J gave up 7 bases and V 5 bases, and 8 bases lay outside the gene matches. Germline V lookup: CDR1 SNHLY, CDR2 FYNNEI. The CDR3 bases are TGTGCCAGCAGTAAACTAGCGGGGGGGCTTGTGAATGAGCAGTTCTTC. It is translated as CASSKLAGGLVNEQFF.

Written as DNA, the CDR3 is TGTGCCACCAGTGATTATACAGATACGCAGTATTTT. As protein: CATSDYTDTQYF. V gene TRBV24-1 combines with J gene TRBJ2-3; D is unclear. This CDR3 has 12 residues. Germline values: CDR1 KGHDR, CDR2 SFDVKD. V shed 2 bases and J shed 3 bases, with 2 bases lying between them.

A note on this clone: Other DNA variants within this sample encode the same CDR3. This chain connects TRBV30 to TRBJ1-3; D unresolved. CDR1 and CDR2 from the germline V gene are GTSNPN and SVGIG (reference sequence). CDR3 length: 15 residues. V dropped 0 bases and J dropped 0 bases, with 9 bases sitting between them. For the CDR3, the DNA is TGTGCCTGGAGTGTCCCGGAGTTCTCTGGAAACACCATATATTTT. It is translated as CAWSVPEFSGNTIYF.

In the case of this clone: Other nucleotide sequences in the sample specify the same CDR3. CDR3 residues: CASSLDSLVYEQYF. The CDR3 nucleotides read TGCGCCAGCAGCTTGGATTCCCTGGTCTACGAGCAGTACTTC. The chain carries TRBV5-1 and TRBJ2-7, with D unclear. Germline CDR1 is SGHRS and CDR2 is YFSETQ. Trimming removed 0 bases at V and 3 bases at J, with 10 bases between. CDR3 size: 14 residues.

This clone was detected once. The chain recombines TRBV2 with TRBJ1-2, with 10 bases matching TRBD1. The CDR3 has 14 amino acids. The germline CDR1 and CDR2 sequences are SNHLY and FYNNEI. The ends lost 6 bases at V and 4 bases at J; junction bases unmatched: 5. This CDR3 reads CASRDRGLAYGYTF. As DNA, the CDR3 is TGTGCCAGCAGAGACAGGGGGCTGGCCTATGGCTACACCTTC.

The chain links TRBV2 to TRBJ2-7; 7 bases agree with TRBD1. The germline gives CDR1 SNHLY, CDR2 FYNNEI. The length of the CDR3 is 14 residues. With 9 bases clipped from V and 2 bases from J, the junction kept 10 bases outside the gene matches. CDR3 in DNA: TGTGCCAGTAAAACAGGGGTACTGACCTACGAGCAGTACTTC. This gives the protein CASKTGVLTYEQYF.

The chain couples TRBV7-8 to TRBJ2-7, with D unclear. In germline, CDR1 is SGHVS, CDR2 FQNEAQ. Trimming stripped 5 bases from V and 4 bases from J, with 6 bases between. CDR3 length: 11 amino acids. The CDR3 protein is CASSGKYEQYF. DNA of the CDR3: TGTGCCAGCAGCGGAAAGTACGAGCAGTACTTC.

A word on this clone: The same CDR3 is also encoded by other DNA sequences in this sample. J is TRBJ1-2 and V is TRBV7-2; 8 bases map to TRBD1. The CDR3 runs to 15 residues. Germline CDR1 reads SGHTA; CDR2 reads FQGNSA. Unmatched junction bases numbered 3, after V lost 0 bases and J lost 3 bases. The CDR3 DNA sequence: TGTGCCAGCAGCTTAGCGGGGACAGGTTACTATGGCTACACCTTC. As protein: CASSLAGTGYYGYTF. The complete variable domain, with remaining parts taken from reference TRBV7-2 and TRBJ1-2, reads GAGVSQSPSNKVTEKGKDVELRCDPISGHTALYWYRQSLGQGLEFLIYFQGNSAPDKSGLPSDRFSAERTGGSVSTLTIQRTQQEDSAVYLCASSLAGTGYYGYTFGSGTRLTVV.

The CDR3 sequence: CASSESRTNYGYTF. The CDR3 DNA reads TGTGCCAGCAGTGAATCACGGACTAACTATGGCTACACCTTC. The chain uses TRBV2 and TRBJ1-2; D unclear. The CDR3 is made up of 14 amino acids. V was trimmed by 2 bases and J by 0 bases, leaving 7 bases between them. CDR1 and CDR2 (germline): SNHLY, FYNNEI.

The chain carries TRBV15 and TRBJ1-1; 8 positions agree with TRBD1. V was pared by 0 bases and J by 1 base, with 4 bases of the junction left unmatched. Germline V CDR1 and CDR2: LNHNV, YYDKDF (reference sequence). The length of the CDR3 is 16 residues. The CDR3 nucleotides read TGTGCCACCAGCAGAGAAGGTGACAGGGGGAACACTGAAGCTTTCTTT. It encodes CATSREGDRGNTEAFF. Based on the CDR3 plus reference TRBV15 and TRBJ1-1, the full variable domain is DAMVIQNPRYQVTQFGKPVTLSCSQTLNHNVMYWYQQKSSQAPKLLFHYYDKDFNNEADTPDNFQSRRPNTSFCFLDIRSPGLGDTAMYLCATSREGDRGNTEAFFGQGTRLTVV.

This chain joins TRBV4-1 and TRBJ2-1, with TRBD2 matching 7 bases. V trimming: 3 bases; J trimming: 6 bases; junction bases outside the gene matches: 5. The CDR3 sequence is 14 residues long. Germline CDR1 reads MGHRA; CDR2 reads YSYEKL. CDR3 DNA sequence: TGCGCCAGCAGCCAGGAGCGGGGTGGCAATGAGCAGTTCTTC. It codes for CASSQERGGNEQFF.

In its sample, this clone was seen a few times. This sequence joins TRBV5-4 and TRBJ2-7; D unclear. Germline assignment: CDR1 SGHNT and CDR2 YYREEE (reference sequence). The length of the CDR3 is 15 residues. V was trimmed by 4 bases and J by 2 bases, leaving 16 bases between them. The DNA for the CDR3 is TGTGCCAGCAGCCCCGGGCCAAAAAGCGCCTACGAGCAGTACTTC. This translates into CASSPGPKSAYEQYF.